The rows below give T cell receptor beta chains drawn from one sample of a study of blood T cells in healthy people across ages. TCRdb processed the 5' RACE reads anew with MiXCR; each CDR3 protein has one entry. The table lists around 1,100,000 distinct CDR3 sequences, roughly two fifths of them singletons. The specimen sequenced was blood. These receptors all come from a man between 18 and 29 years old in good health. Both conserved end residues are trimmed from each CDR3.

j_gene | v_gene | CDR3aa
TRBJ1-4 | TRBV6-5 | ASSYGGSPTEKLF
TRBJ1-5 | TRBV2 | ASSDGDQPQH
TRBJ1-2 | TRBV5-6 | ASSFRRPTKNYGYT
TRBJ2-1 | TRBV12-3/TRBV12-4 | ASSLRGGIYNGQF
TRBJ1-4 | TRBV7-3 | ASSLGPPSTNEKLF
TRBJ1-2 | TRBV14 | ASSQDLGVRGYT
. | TRBV6-2/TRBV6-3 | ASSYPRDRGDEQY
TRBJ1-5 | TRBV28 | ASRGFSNQPQH
TRBJ1-4 | TRBV9 | ASSVAPVDNEKLF
TRBJ2-2 | TRBV7-2 | ASSSYRGNTGELF
TRBJ2-5 | TRBV27 | ASSLFTSGETQY
TRBJ2-3 | TRBV4-1 | ASSQVAGDSTDTQY
TRBJ2-3 | TRBV7-9 | ATKATGTELTDTQY
TRBJ1-2 | TRBV5-1 | ASSVASNYGYT
TRBJ2-5 | TRBV29-1 | SVGLSGTGETQY
TRBJ2-3 | TRBV4-2 | ASSQEDSGGLGTDTQY
TRBJ1-1 | TRBV7-2 | ASSLWTANTEAF
TRBJ2-4 | TRBV29-1 | SVEEGGRAWPIQY
TRBJ1-2 | TRBV6-1 | ASSWPYGYT
TRBJ2-1 | TRBV7-6 | ASSLEGLAGQF
TRBJ1-4 | TRBV20-1 | SAPDRFSEKLF
TRBJ2-1 | TRBV7-2 | ASSLVGGVDEQF
TRBJ1-5 | TRBV27 | ASSLYSNRPQH
TRBJ2-1 | TRBV9 | ASSVVVLAGGRYNEQF
TRBJ1-5 | TRBV6-2/TRBV6-3 | ASSQGGMHQPQH
TRBJ2-6 | TRBV20-1 | SAKEGRSGANVLT
TRBJ1-1 | TRBV12-3/TRBV12-4 | ASSFGRENTEAF
TRBJ1-4 | TRBV29-1 | SVYPGEGAPGEKLF
TRBJ1-1 | TRBV6-5 | ASSYSRGNTEAF
TRBJ2-5 | TRBV29-1 | SVDRGRGGVKTQY
TRBJ1-1 | TRBV5-1 | ASSLRGMDTEAF
TRBJ2-1 | TRBV27 | ASSLEDGVDNEQF
TRBJ2-1 | TRBV6-2/TRBV6-3 | ASKGAGGSDEQF
TRBJ2-5 | TRBV12-3/TRBV12-4 | ASSLSRGGVHRETQY
TRBJ2-1 | TRBV3-1 | ASSRDHQSNEQF
TRBJ1-5 | TRBV4-1 | ASSQDRSQPYSNQPQH
TRBJ1-1 | TRBV2 | ASRTRGNTEAF
TRBJ2-7 | TRBV5-1 | ASATGLASYEQY
TRBJ1-2 | TRBV4-2 | ASSQEPGPPRSGYT
TRBJ2-5 | TRBV5-1 | ASSLAAGQGTETQY
TRBJ1-3 | TRBV4-1 | ASSLRTGDREGFGNTIY
TRBJ2-7 | TRBV12-3/TRBV12-4 | ASRLDSNPYEQY
TRBJ1-1 | TRBV4-1 | ASSQGDREDTEAF
TRBJ2-3 | TRBV18 | ASSPPGGSTDTQY
TRBJ2-5 | TRBV6-1 | ASSEAHGALGEQY
TRBJ2-1 | TRBV20-1 | SAGTSGGSSYNEQF
TRBJ1-1 | TRBV27 | ASSASGGLAF
TRBJ2-4 | TRBV7-2 | ASSSGRRAKNIQY
TRBJ1-4 | TRBV4-3 | ASSQDWNRGLAEKLF
TRBJ1-4 | TRBV29-1 | SVSTGGVTNEKLF
TRBJ2-3 | TRBV7-8 | ASSSPRDTDTQY
TRBJ2-7 | TRBV15 | ATCPWTGNSEQY
TRBJ1-1 | TRBV7-6 | ASSAADNTEAF
TRBJ1-1 | TRBV28 | ASSSTPGENTEAF
TRBJ2-3 | TRBV5-1 | ASSLTGLRTDTQY